This T cell receptor beta chain was obtained from a study of shared clonotypes between healthy human individuals. Study information: The donors, a couple of women and a few men, were aged 18 to 49.

The donor cohort consisted entirely of Caucasian adults residing in Nashville, Tennessee. J gave up 4 bases and V 5 bases, and 5 bases lay outside the gene matches. Per the germline V gene, CDR1 is LNHDA and CDR2 is SQIVND (reference sequence). The CDR3 consists of 14 residues. Measured with immunoSEQ multiplex PCR; TCRdb has only the in-frame clones, and not every one. The table includes over a million clones, around 97% detected once. For this clone: Its antigen is unidentified.

Study-wide points: Generation probability values for non-shared clonotypes were lower than those for clonotypes shared by all four donors. Even with large depth, rarefaction showed that sorted-subset sequencing was incomplete.

The sequenced material came from naive CD4+ T cells sorted from blood. Subset noted: CD45RA+ positively selected. The sequence came from a man aged 30 to 39 in good health. The chain combines TRBV19 with TRBJ2-4, with TRBD1 matching 7 bases. CDR3 coding DNA: TGTGCCAGTAGTTGGGACAGAAGAAAAAACATTCAGTACTTC. Encoded protein: CASSWDRRKNIQYF.